The rows below give T cell receptor beta chains drawn from one sample of a study of patients and donors after allogeneic stem cell transplantation. In TCRdb, the RT-PCR reads were re-called with MiXCR into one record per CDR3 protein. The sample carries about 40,000 distinct CDR3 sequences, roughly 30% recorded once. Sequenced: blood, either unsorted or a sorted T cell fraction (not recorded which). These TCRs come from a human donor who was either an allogeneic HSCT recipient or a stem cell or donor lymphocyte infusion donor (not recorded which). It is not recorded whose cells these are; they may come from a transplant donor. Both conserved end residues are part of each CDR3. A D gene is named only where the DNA matches it firmly. Expanded clones are given a class, and other clones once, few, many or no size at all.

CDR3	DNA	size	D	J	V
CSASPGELNTEAFF	TGCAGCGCCTCCCCGGGGGAACTGAACACTGAAGCTTTCTTT	few	-	TRBJ1-1	TRBV29-1
CASSRTSGMNGELFF	TGTGCCAGCAGCCGGACTAGCGGGATGAACGGGGAGCTGTTTTTT	few	TRBD2	TRBJ2-2	TRBV7-2
CASSLISEGQGDGYTF	TGTGCCAGCAGCCTAATAAGCGAGGGACAAGGAGACGGCTACACCTTC	few	-	TRBJ1-2	TRBV27
CASSDGTSGSHEQFF	TGCGCCAGCAGCGACGGGACTAGCGGGAGCCATGAGCAGTTCTTC	-	TRBD2	TRBJ2-1	TRBV10-1
CASSQDRTSGHQETQYF	TGCGCCAGCAGCCAAGATCGAACTAGCGGACACCAAGAGACCCAGTACTTC	-	TRBD2	TRBJ2-5	TRBV4-3
CASSLAAGLYGYTF	TGTGCCAGCAGCTTAGCGGCCGGGTTGTATGGCTACACCTTC	-	-	TRBJ1-2	TRBV7-9
CASSYSQGYGYTF	TGTGCCAGCAGTTACTCACAGGGTTATGGCTACACCTTC	-	-	TRBJ1-2	TRBV6-5
CASSKPRTGKGNTIYF	TGTGCCAGCAGCAAACCGCGCACAGGGAAAGGAAACACCATATATTTT	few	-	TRBJ1-3	TRBV6-2/TRBV6-3
CASSLLGQRSYEQYF	TGTGCCAGCAGTTTGTTGGGGCAGCGCTCCTACGAGCAGTACTTC	-	-	TRBJ2-7	TRBV28
CASSRRQLQETQYF	TGTGCCAGCAGCCGTCGACAGTTACAAGAGACCCAGTACTTC	few	-	TRBJ2-5	TRBV7-8
CSVERPPDEQYF	TGCAGCGTTGAACGGCCTCCTGACGAGCAGTACTTC	few	-	TRBJ2-7	TRBV29-1
CASSPPQGSVDIQYF	TGTGCCAGCTCACCACCGCAAGGGAGCGTGGACATTCAGTACTTC	-	-	TRBJ2-4	TRBV18
CSARPPTGVSYEQYF	TGCAGTGCTAGACCGCCGACAGGGGTCTCCTACGAGCAGTACTTC	few	TRBD1	TRBJ2-7	TRBV20-1
CASSLTRGAQPQHF	TGTGCCAGCAGCCTAACCAGGGGAGCGCAGCCCCAGCATTTT	few	-	TRBJ1-5	TRBV5-6
CASSQDLDPGEQYF	TGCGCCAGCAGCCAAGATTTGGACCCCGGGGAGCAGTACTTC	many	-	TRBJ2-7	TRBV4-3
CASSLLRDYEETQYF	TGTGCCAGCAGCCTGCTCCGGGACTATGAAGAGACCCAGTACTTC	once	TRBD2	TRBJ2-5	TRBV28
CSARVGTPYNEQFF	TGCAGTGCTAGAGTGGGGACTCCCTACAATGAGCAGTTCTTC	-	-	TRBJ2-1	TRBV20-1
CASSLSWDQPQHF	TGTGCCAGCAGCTTATCTTGGGACCAGCCCCAGCATTTT	few	-	TRBJ1-5	TRBV7-2
CASKEGVRAQYF	TGTGCCAGCAAAGAAGGGGTCCGGGCCCAGTACTTC	few	-	TRBJ2-5	TRBV12-3/TRBV12-4
CAGSSRDRGREAFF	TGTGCCGGCAGTTCTCGGGACAGGGGGCGGGAGGCTTTCTTT	once	TRBD1	TRBJ1-1	TRBV12-3/TRBV12-4
CASSQNWDEQFF	TGTGCCAGCAGCCAAAACTGGGATGAGCAGTTCTTC	-	-	TRBJ2-1	TRBV12-3/TRBV12-4
CASSPKPGQGIVHEKLFF	TGTGCCAGCAGCCCTAAACCGGGACAGGGGATTGTGCATGAAAAACTGTTTTTT	-	TRBD1	TRBJ1-4	TRBV7-9
CASSYWLAGVNTGELFF	TGTGCCAGCAGTTACTGGCTAGCGGGAGTTAACACCGGGGAGCTGTTTTTT	few	TRBD2	TRBJ2-2	TRBV6-2/TRBV6-3
CSASLPTGLDEQYF	TGCAGTGCTAGTCTCCCGACAGGGTTGGACGAGCAGTACTTC	-	TRBD1	TRBJ2-7	TRBV20-1
CASSSAVGQPQHF	TGTGCCAGCAGTTCAGCGGTAGGTCAGCCCCAGCATTTT	few	-	TRBJ1-5	TRBV27
CSARDRYGGDSPLHF	TGCAGTGCTAGAGATCGCTACGGGGGTGATTCACCCCTCCACTTT	-	-	TRBJ1-6	TRBV20-1
CAIRLGSEETQYF	TGTGCCATCAGACTGGGGTCGGAAGAGACCCAGTACTTC	-	-	TRBJ2-5	TRBV10-3
CATSDLAGTGIDEQFF	TGTGCCACCAGTGATTTGGCCGGGACAGGGATAGATGAGCAGTTCTTC	-	TRBD1	TRBJ2-1	TRBV24-1
CASSQEGVGGYTF	TGTGCCAGCAGCCAAGAAGGGGTTGGAGGCTACACCTTC	-	-	TRBJ1-2	TRBV11-2
CATSESGRNYGYTF	TGTGCCACCAGTGAGTCTGGACGGAACTATGGCTACACCTTC	many	-	TRBJ1-2	TRBV24-1
CASSVQGTGTEAFF	TGTGCCAGCAGCGTCCAGGGGACTGGCACTGAAGCTTTCTTT	few	-	TRBJ1-1	TRBV7-2
CASSWGSRNEKLFF	TGTGCCAGCAGTTGGGGGAGCCGTAATGAAAAACTGTTTTTT	few	-	TRBJ1-4	TRBV27
CSARGTGASGNTIYF	TGCAGTGCTAGAGGGACAGGGGCTTCCGGAAACACCATATATTTT	-	TRBD1	TRBJ1-3	TRBV20-1
CASSQREGLNEQFF	TGCGCCAGCAGCCAACGGGAGGGCCTCAATGAGCAGTTCTTC	few	TRBD2	TRBJ2-1	TRBV4-3
CASSPPGLSNETQYF	TGTGCCAGCAGTCCACCGGGACTATCAAACGAGACCCAGTACTTC	-	TRBD2	TRBJ2-5	TRBV28
CSVGGVLLSNQPQHF	TGCAGCGTTGGAGGGGTTCTGCTTAGCAATCAGCCCCAGCATTTT	-	-	TRBJ1-5	TRBV29-1
CASSRRLAGDVSGELFF	TGTGCCAGCAGCCGGAGACTAGCGGGAGATGTATCCGGGGAGCTGTTTTTT	-	TRBD2	TRBJ2-2	TRBV7-9
CAIKSTGEGTEAFF	TGTGCCATCAAATCGACAGGGGAGGGCACTGAAGCTTTCTTT	many	TRBD1	TRBJ1-1	TRBV10-3
CASSLVQRFLTF	TGTGCCAGCAGTTTGGTTCAGCGATTCTTGACTTTC	-	-	TRBJ2-6	TRBV12-3/TRBV12-4
CASSVTQGGDGYTF	TGTGCCAGCAGCGTCACGCAGGGAGGTGATGGCTACACCTTC	few	-	TRBJ1-2	TRBV4-2
CASSFETLPMAITTEAFF	TGCGCCAGCAGCTTTGAGACTCTCCCAATGGCCATCACCACTGAAGCTTTCTTT	-	-	TRBJ1-1	TRBV5-1
CASRPRGPLIRGQHF	TGTGCCAGCAGGCCCAGGGGTCCCCTAATCCGGGGCCAGCATTTT	few	-	TRBJ1-5	TRBV28
CSSGEAVSYEQYF	TGCAGTTCGGGAGAAGCCGTCTCTTACGAGCAGTACTTC	few	-	TRBJ2-7	TRBV20-1
CASRSGITQYF	TGTGCCAGTCGTAGCGGGATTACGCAGTATTTT	-	TRBD2	TRBJ2-3	TRBV2
CASTSSLLNQPQHF	TGTGCCAGCACTTCCTCCCTCCTCAATCAGCCCCAGCATTTT	-	-	TRBJ1-5	TRBV12-3/TRBV12-4
CSVDLGAYYGYTF	TGCAGCGTTGATCTGGGGGCCTACTATGGCTACACCTTC	-	-	TRBJ1-2	TRBV29-1
CASSSTPGLAGGLRF	TGTGCCAGCAGCTCCACGCCGGGACTAGCGGGAGGGTTGAGATTC	-	TRBD2	TRBJ2-5	TRBV7-2
CSVEGRHTDTQYF	TGCAGCGTTGAGGGTCGCCACACAGATACGCAGTATTTT	-	-	TRBJ2-3	TRBV29-1
CSAKGQVHGYTF	TGCAGTGCTAAAGGACAGGTCCATGGCTACACCTTC	many	TRBD1	TRBJ1-2	TRBV20-1
CASSSPPHVGQYF	TGTGCCAGCAGTTCCCCTCCCCACGTTGGCCAGTACTTC	-	-	TRBJ2-7	TRBV27
CASRDNQPQHF	TGTGCCAGCAGGGACAATCAGCCCCAGCATTTT	few	-	TRBJ1-5	TRBV6-6
CASSPSEGLNQPQHF	TGTGCCAGCAGCCCTTCTGAGGGGCTCAATCAGCCCCAGCATTTT	-	-	TRBJ1-5	TRBV11-2
CASSPQTSLTGELFF	TGTGCCAGCAGCCCACAGACTAGCCTCACCGGGGAGCTGTTTTTT	few	TRBD2	TRBJ2-2	TRBV7-8
CASSVKGGFQETQYF	TGTGCCAGCAGCGTAAAGGGGGGGTTCCAAGAGACCCAGTACTTC	-	-	TRBJ2-5	TRBV9
CASSSLGPEAFF	TGCGCCAGCAGCTCTTTGGGACCTGAAGCTTTCTTT	-	-	TRBJ1-1	TRBV5-1